These 22 T cell receptor beta chains share one sample of origin, sequenced in a study of OX40 agonist ivuxolimab in advanced cancers. The method was immunoSEQ multiplex PCR; TCRdb's version includes in-frame clones alone and lacks a portion of them. The sample records about 83,000 clones, approximately 84% being singletons. This specimen consisted of CD4+ or CD8+ T cells sorted from blood, obtained in a trial of the OX40 agonist ivuxolimab. These receptors all stem from an adult with an advanced solid tumor such as melanoma, head and neck, liver or kidney cancer.

The chain couples TRBV11-2 to TRBJ1-1; tentatively, D is TRBD1 (6 bases). Germline-derived CDR1 and CDR2 are SGHAT and FQNNGV. Deletions cut 5 bases from V and 1 base from J, with 14 bases between. The CDR3 spans 15 residues. The CDR3 DNA reads TGTGCCAGCAGCGTAAACAGGGCCCCGAACACTGAAGCTTTCTTT. This translates into CASSVNRAPNTEAFF.

V usage is TRBV11-3 and J usage is TRBJ2-2, with 14 bases matching TRBD2. Trimming at V came to 5 bases and at J to 3 bases, leaving 5 bases not matched to a gene. Germline lookup yields CDR1 SGHNT and CDR2 YENEEA. CDR3 size: 17 residues. CDR3 loop: CASSARLAGGYTGELFF. CDR3 DNA sequence: TGTGCCAGCAGCGCCCGACTAGCGGGGGGGTACACCGGGGAGCTGTTTTTT.

The chain couples TRBV4-1 to TRBJ1-5; no reliable D call. V lost 0 bases to trimming and J lost 11 bases, with 11 bases between them. In germline, CDR1 is MGHRA, CDR2 YSYEKL. The CDR3 is 13 amino acids. CDR3 residues: CASSQDKTRAQHF. CDR3 coding DNA: TGCGCCAGCAGCCAAGATAAAACCCGTGCCCAGCATTTT.

V is TRBV6-4 and J is TRBJ2-1; 7 bases align to TRBD2. This CDR3 is 14 amino acids long. The junction had 8 bases not matched to a gene; V was cut back by 6 bases and J by 6 bases. Germline-derived CDR1 and CDR2 are MRHNA and SNTAGT. In DNA, the CDR3 is TGTGCCAGCAGCCCTGGGAGGGCCATCAATGAGCAGTTCTTC. Its translation: CASSPGRAINEQFF.

The chain recombines TRBV9 with TRBJ1-3, with D possibly TRBD1 on 6 matching bases. V lost 0 bases, J lost 4 bases, and 20 bases lay in between. From germline, CDR1 is SGDLS and CDR2 YYNGEE. This CDR3 region has 18 residues. The CDR3 loop is CASSVATGTNDLGNTIYF. Written as DNA, the CDR3 is TGTGCCAGCAGCGTAGCTACAGGGACCAACGATCTCGGAAACACCATATATTTT.

The V call is TRBV19, the J call TRBJ1-5; D remains ambiguous. The CDR3 has 15 amino acids. V dropped 1 base and J dropped 9 bases, with 16 bases sitting between them. Germline-derived CDR1 and CDR2 are LNHDA and SQIVND (reference sequence). Here the CDR3 DNA reads TGTGCCAGTAGTATAGGAGGCGGAGGTACCACGCCCCAGCATTTT. Translation: CASSIGGGGTTPQHF.

The chain is built from TRBV7-9 and TRBJ1-3; D might be TRBD1 (5 bases). The CDR3 covers 14 residues. Between the trimmed V and J ends, which lost 5 bases and 7 bases, there was a span of 15 bases. The germline gives CDR1 SEHNR, CDR2 FQNEAQ (reference sequence). CDR3 amino acids: CASSPQGSGNTIYF. The CDR3 DNA sequence: TGTGCCAGCAGCCCCCAGGGAAGTGGCAACACCATATATTTT.

This clone was found once. The V call is TRBV5-1, the J call TRBJ2-1; D is ambiguous. Germline CDR1 and CDR2: SGHRS and YFSETQ. Trimming stripped 7 bases from V and 0 bases from J, with 17 bases between. This CDR3 is 16 amino acids long. In DNA, the CDR3 is TGCGCCAGCCGACCCACGAGTGGCAGCTCCTACAATGAGCAGTTCTTC. Translation gives CASRPTSGSSYNEQFF.

This clone occurred a few times. This sequence joins TRBV19 and TRBJ1-1; the D gene is possibly TRBD1 (6 bases). The CDR3 loop spans 14 amino acids. Germline V lookup: CDR1 LNHDA, CDR2 SQIVND (reference sequence). V lost 7 bases, J lost 0 bases, and 12 bases lay in between. The CDR3 reads CASKRDNLNTEAFF. DNA for the CDR3: TGTGCCAGTAAGCGGGACAACCTGAACACTGAAGCTTTCTTT.

The chain has TRBV19 and TRBJ2-7; either TRBD1 or TRBD2 may fit D (5 bases each). V was trimmed by 4 bases and J by 0 bases, leaving 13 bases between them. Germline CDR1 reads LNHDA; CDR2 reads SQIVND (reference sequence). The CDR3 contains 15 residues. CDR3 in DNA: TGTGCCAGTAGTACCCGGGGCACGAGCTCCTACGAGCAGTACTTC. Translating it yields CASSTRGTSSYEQYF.

The rearrangement links TRBV9 to TRBJ1-1; TRBD1 might be the D (5 bases). The V end lost 7 bases, the J end lost 1 base, and 8 bases lay between the germline ends. This CDR3 has 12 residues. Germline values: CDR1 SGDLS, CDR2 YYNGEE. CDR3 in DNA: TGTGCCAGCGACAGAGGGAACACTGAAGCTTTCTTT. It yields the protein CASDRGNTEAFF.

The genes are TRBV6-1 and TRBJ2-7; no reliable D call. In germline, CDR1 is MNHNS, CDR2 SASEGT. The CDR3 length is 14 residues. Trimming shortened V by 4 bases and J by 2 bases, and 12 bases separated the two germline ends. The CDR3 coding sequence is TGTGCCAGCAGTGCCCTTTATCCGCCCTACGAGCAGTACTTC. Translating gives CASSALYPPYEQYF.

This chain joins TRBV7-2 and TRBJ1-1; TRBD1 matches at 12 bases. Looked up from germline, CDR1 is SGHTA and CDR2 is FQGNSA. The CDR3 loop spans 18 amino acids. Trimming at V came to 4 bases and at J to 3 bases, leaving 12 bases not matched to a gene. The CDR3 nucleotides are TGTGCCAGCAGCTGGACCGGGACAGGGGGCAGCGTGTACACTGAAGCTTTCTTT. This sequence encodes CASSWTGTGGSVYTEAFF.

This clone came up a few times. This chain connects TRBV15 to TRBJ2-1; D is unclear. The CDR3 totals 12 residues. Germline V gene lookup returns CDR1 LNHNV and CDR2 YYDKDF (reference sequence). The V gene lost 9 bases and the J gene lost 4 bases, with 10 bases spanning the gap. CDR3 in amino acids: CATGRTYNEQFF. In DNA, the CDR3 is TGTGCCACTGGGCGTACATACAATGAGCAGTTCTTC.

This sequence joins TRBV6-5 and TRBJ1-3; D unresolved. Germline-derived CDR1 and CDR2 are MNHEY and SVGAGI. The CDR3 has 15 residues. V was trimmed by 2 bases and J by 1 base, leaving 9 bases between them. CDR3 in amino acids: CASSYTTGSGNTIYF. The DNA of the CDR3 is TGTGCCAGCAGTTACACGACGGGATCTGGAAACACCATATATTTT.

The rearrangement links TRBV15 to TRBJ1-1; TRBD1 matches at 7 bases. Germline trimming cut 5 bases from V and 5 bases from J; bases unmatched to any gene: 11. CDR1 is LNHNV and CDR2 is YYDKDF in the germline V gene (reference sequence). There are 15 residues in the CDR3. The CDR3 bases are TGTGCCACCAGCGTTCGACAGGGCCGGGGGACTGAAGCTTTCTTT. Protein sequence: CATSVRQGRGTEAFF.

The chain is built from TRBV7-3 and TRBJ1-1, with TRBD1 matching 7 bases. The length of the CDR3 is 14 residues. Germline values: CDR1 SGHTA, CDR2 FQGTGA. After removal of 7 bases from V and 7 bases from J, the junction contained 12 bases not matched to a gene. DNA of the CDR3: TGTGCCAGCATCCAGCAGGGGGGGTTTGATGAAGCTTTCTTT. It translates to CASIQQGGFDEAFF. Together with reference TRBV7-3 and TRBJ1-1, the CDR3 gives the full variable domain: GAGVSQTPSNKVTEKGKYVELRCDPISGHTALYWYRQSLGQGPEFLIYFQGTGAADDSGLPNDRFFAVRPEGSVSTLKIQRTERGDSAVYLCASIQQGGFDEAFFGQGTRLTVV.

Concerning this clone itself: One end of the junction is discordant with germline, which a read error may explain. Different DNA sequences within this sample yield the same CDR3. J is TRBJ1-5 and V is TRBV11-2; no firm D call. This CDR3 comprises 13 residues. CDR1 and CDR2 (germline): SGHAT, FQNNGV. This chain's CDR3 is CASSLEANQPQHF. CDR3 DNA sequence: TGCGCCAGCAGCTTAGAGGCCAATCAGCCCCAGCATTTT.

V usage is TRBV18 and J usage is TRBJ2-7; 9 bases fit TRBD1. Germline-derived CDR1 and CDR2 are KGHSH and LQKENI. With V trimmed by 1 base and J by 9 bases, 10 bases remained unmatched. The CDR3 consists of 15 residues. DNA for the CDR3: TGTGCCAGCTCACCACAAGGAACAGGGGGCGCGGTGCAGTACTTC. Protein product: CASSPQGTGGAVQYF.

This clone appeared a single time. V gene TRBV4-3 combines with J gene TRBJ2-5; D possibly corresponds to TRBD1 (6 bases). The J call could be wrong; TRBJ2-7 is a better fit for the DNA end. The germline V gene encodes CDR1 LGHNA and CDR2 YSLEER. This CDR3 comprises 15 residues. In nucleotides, the CDR3 is TGCGCCAGCAGCCCCTATACAGGGATAAACTACGAGCAGTACTTC. Protein product: CASSPYTGINYEQYF.

The CDR3 DNA is TGTGCCAGCAGCTCCATGACCTCGAGCCCCCAAGAGACCCAGTACTTC. This gives the protein CASSSMTSSPQETQYF. The chain recombines TRBV7-9 with TRBJ2-5; no definite D call. With 4 bases removed from V and 1 base from J, the gap between germline ends came to 16 bases. The CDR3 has 16 residues. Germline values: CDR1 SEHNR, CDR2 FQNEAQ (reference sequence).

A few counts support this clone. This chain's CDR3 is CASSLVVGGGYEQYF. The CDR3 DNA reads TGTGCCAGCAGCTTAGTTGTGGGGGGAGGCTACGAGCAGTACTTC. The chain joins TRBV11-2 to TRBJ2-7, with a tentative D call TRBD2 (6 bases). V was cut by 1 base and J by 3 bases, with 13 bases left in between. CDR1 and CDR2 (germline): SGHAT, FQNNGV. The length of the CDR3 is 15 residues.